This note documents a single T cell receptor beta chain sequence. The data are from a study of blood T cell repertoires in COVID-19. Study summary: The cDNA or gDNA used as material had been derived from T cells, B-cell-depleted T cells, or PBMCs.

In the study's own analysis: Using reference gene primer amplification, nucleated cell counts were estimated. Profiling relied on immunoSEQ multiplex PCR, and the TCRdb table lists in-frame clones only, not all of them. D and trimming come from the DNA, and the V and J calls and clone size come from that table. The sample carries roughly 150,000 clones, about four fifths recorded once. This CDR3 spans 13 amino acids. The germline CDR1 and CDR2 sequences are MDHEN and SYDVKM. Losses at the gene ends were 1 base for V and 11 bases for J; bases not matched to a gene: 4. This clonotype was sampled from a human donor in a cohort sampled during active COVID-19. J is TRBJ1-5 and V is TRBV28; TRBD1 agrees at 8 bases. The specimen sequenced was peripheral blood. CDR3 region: CASSLLDREAQHF. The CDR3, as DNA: TGTGCCAGCAGTTTATTGGACAGGGAGGCCCAGCATTTT. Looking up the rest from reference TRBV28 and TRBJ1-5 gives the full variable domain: DVKVTQSSRYLVKRTGEKVFLECVQDMDHENMFWYRQDPGLGLRLIYFSYDVKMKEKGDIPEGYSVSREKKERFSLILESASTNQTSMYLCASSLLDREAQHFGDGTRLSIL.